A selection of T cell receptor beta chains follows, all from one sample in a study of shared clonotypes between healthy human individuals. TCRdb's copy holds only in-frame clones and misses some; the assay was immunoSEQ multiplex PCR. The sample shows a few million clones, around 94% of them seen only once. Sequenced: naive CD4+ T cells sorted from blood. Source of these receptors: a man between 18 and 29 years old in good health. CDR3s include the opening cysteine and the closing phenylalanine or tryptophan. The order of the fields is V gene, clone size, J gene, D gene, CDR3 DNA, CDR3 protein. D genes are given only for firm matches. Part of the rows lack a size; the others show once, few, many or a class for expanded clones.

V gene: TRBV28
clone size: .
J gene: TRBJ1-5
D gene: .
CDR3 DNA: TGTGCCAGCAGTTTAAGTACTAGCAATCAGCCCCAGCATTTT
CDR3 protein: CASSLSTSNQPQHF

V gene: TRBV19
clone size: .
J gene: TRBJ1-6
D gene: TRBD1
CDR3 DNA: TGTGCCAGTACCCGAAGTAGGGGACAGGGGAATTCACCCCTCCACTTT
CDR3 protein: CASTRSRGQGNSPLHF

V gene: TRBV10-3
clone size: .
J gene: TRBJ1-1
D gene: .
CDR3 DNA: TGTGCCATCACTAATACAGGGATTGGCACTGAAGCTTTCTTT
CDR3 protein: CAITNTGIGTEAFF

V gene: TRBV6-1
clone size: .
J gene: TRBJ2-7
D gene: TRBD1
CDR3 DNA: TGTGCCAGCAGGGGGACAGCGGAACGTCAGTACTTC
CDR3 protein: CASRGTAERQYF

V gene: TRBV6-6
clone size: once
J gene: TRBJ2-7
D gene: TRBD1
CDR3 DNA: TGTGCCAGCGAGGAAGGACAGGGCTCCTACGAGCAGTACTTC
CDR3 protein: CASEEGQGSYEQYF

V gene: TRBV7-7
clone size: .
J gene: TRBJ2-2
D gene: .
CDR3 DNA: TGTGCTAGCAGCCCATCCACGGGGACCCTTGGTCACGGGGAGCTGTTTTTT
CDR3 protein: CASSPSTGTLGHGELFF

V gene: TRBV19
clone size: .
J gene: TRBJ2-1
D gene: TRBD1
CDR3 DNA: TGTGCCAGTAGTATTTCGGGACAGGGGAACTATGAGCAGTTCTTC
CDR3 protein: CASSISGQGNYEQFF

V gene: TRBV28
clone size: once
J gene: TRBJ2-2
D gene: .
CDR3 DNA: TGTGCCAGCTTAGACCGGAACACCGGGGAGCTGTTTTTT
CDR3 protein: CASLDRNTGELFF

V gene: TRBV7-2
clone size: .
J gene: TRBJ2-1
D gene: .
CDR3 DNA: TGTGCCAGCAGCTTAGTCTGGCTTCCTGAGCAGTTCTTC
CDR3 protein: CASSLVWLPEQFF

V gene: TRBV27
clone size: .
J gene: TRBJ1-2
D gene: TRBD1
CDR3 DNA: TGTGCCAGCAGCCGGACAGGGTCGTCGGATGCCTATGGCTACACCTTC
CDR3 protein: CASSRTGSSDAYGYTF

V gene: TRBV11-2
clone size: .
J gene: TRBJ1-3
D gene: .
CDR3 DNA: TGTGCCAGCAGCTTAGAGTCAGGGTCGGACACCATATATTTT
CDR3 protein: CASSLESGSDTIYF

V gene: TRBV30
clone size: .
J gene: TRBJ2-1
D gene: .
CDR3 DNA: TGTGCCTCCACAGGGCCATTGTTCTTC
CDR3 protein: CASTGPLFF

V gene: TRBV6-1
clone size: .
J gene: TRBJ1-5
D gene: .
CDR3 DNA: TGTGCCAGCAGTGTCTTGGATAGCAATCAGCCCCAGCATTTT
CDR3 protein: CASSVLDSNQPQHF

V gene: TRBV11-2
clone size: .
J gene: TRBJ1-1
D gene: .
CDR3 DNA: TGTGCCAGCAGCATGAGAAGGAGGGAAGCTTTCTTT
CDR3 protein: CASSMRRREAFF

V gene: TRBV27
clone size: .
J gene: TRBJ2-2
D gene: TRBD1
CDR3 DNA: TGTGCCAGCAGTTTACGGATTCAGGGGGAACAGGGGCTGTTTTTT
CDR3 protein: CASSLRIQGEQGLFF

V gene: TRBV18
clone size: once
J gene: TRBJ2-7
D gene: .
CDR3 DNA: TGTGCCAGCTCACCCGGGGCGGCAGGCTCCTACGAGCAGTACTTC
CDR3 protein: CASSPGAAGSYEQYF

V gene: TRBV2
clone size: .
J gene: TRBJ2-7
D gene: .
CDR3 DNA: TGTGCCAGCAGTGTTGGCTACGAGCAGTACTTC
CDR3 protein: CASSVGYEQYF

V gene: TRBV6-5
clone size: .
J gene: TRBJ2-7
D gene: TRBD2
CDR3 DNA: TGTGCCAGCAGTTACAGCCTAGCGGGGACATACGAGCAGTACTTC
CDR3 protein: CASSYSLAGTYEQYF

V gene: TRBV5-4
clone size: .
J gene: TRBJ2-2
D gene: TRBD2
CDR3 DNA: TGTGCCAGCAGCACGGGGAGGGTGGCGGTGGGCACCGGGGAGCTGTTTTTT
CDR3 protein: CASSTGRVAVGTGELFF

V gene: TRBV11-2
clone size: .
J gene: TRBJ2-2
D gene: TRBD2
CDR3 DNA: TGTGCCAGCACCCTACGGGGGGGTAGCGGGGCAGGGGAGCTGTTTTTT
CDR3 protein: CASTLRGGSGAGELFF

V gene: TRBV30
clone size: .
J gene: TRBJ2-3
D gene: TRBD2
CDR3 DNA: TGTGCCTGGAGTAAATCTCGACTAGCCATCGCAGATACGCAGTATTTT
CDR3 protein: CAWSKSRLAIADTQYF

V gene: TRBV5-1
clone size: .
J gene: TRBJ2-1
D gene: TRBD2
CDR3 DNA: TGCGCCAGCATGACTAGCGGGACTTACAATGAGCAGTTCTTC
CDR3 protein: CASMTSGTYNEQFF

V gene: TRBV7-2
clone size: .
J gene: TRBJ1-5
D gene: .
CDR3 DNA: TGTGCCAGCAGCTTAAACTCAGGGGACAATCAGCCCCAGCATTTT
CDR3 protein: CASSLNSGDNQPQHF

V gene: TRBV4-3
clone size: .
J gene: TRBJ2-3
D gene: TRBD2
CDR3 DNA: TGCGCCAGCAGCCAAGCTCTCGGGACTAGCGTGGATACGCAGTATTTT
CDR3 protein: CASSQALGTSVDTQYF

V gene: TRBV11-2
clone size: .
J gene: TRBJ2-2
D gene: .
CDR3 DNA: TGTGCCAGCAGCTCGTGGTGGAGGAGCAGTACCGGGGAGCTGTTTTTT
CDR3 protein: CASSSWWRSSTGELFF

V gene: TRBV29-1
clone size: .
J gene: TRBJ1-1
D gene: TRBD1
CDR3 DNA: TGCAGCGCGACGACAGGGAGGGGGACTGAAGCTTTCTTT
CDR3 protein: CSATTGRGTEAFF

V gene: TRBV18
clone size: few
J gene: TRBJ1-2
D gene: TRBD1
CDR3 DNA: TGTGCCAGCTCCCCCACAGGGGGTAAGGCCTATGGCTACACCTTC
CDR3 protein: CASSPTGGKAYGYTF

V gene: TRBV19
clone size: .
J gene: TRBJ1-1
D gene: TRBD1
CDR3 DNA: TGTGCCAGTAGTACGGACAGGTTCCGCAACTTGGCCACTGAAGCTTTCTTT
CDR3 protein: CASSTDRFRNLATEAFF

V gene: TRBV5-1
clone size: .
J gene: TRBJ2-3
D gene: .
CDR3 DNA: TGCGCCAGCAGCCGAACCGGGACGGCAAGCACAGATACGCAGTATTTT
CDR3 protein: CASSRTGTASTDTQYF

V gene: TRBV5-1
clone size: .
J gene: TRBJ2-7
D gene: TRBD2
CDR3 DNA: TGCGCCAGCAGACTGGGGGTAGCGGGAGTCTACGAGCAGTACTTC
CDR3 protein: CASRLGVAGVYEQYF

V gene: TRBV4-1
clone size: few
J gene: TRBJ1-4
D gene: TRBD1
CDR3 DNA: TGCGCCAGCCAGGGACAGGGAGGAAAATCGATCGAAAAACTGTTTTTT
CDR3 protein: CASQGQGGKSIEKLFF

V gene: TRBV7-2
clone size: .
J gene: TRBJ1-2
D gene: TRBD1
CDR3 DNA: TGTGCCAGCAGCTATCAGGGGGCGGGCTATGGCTACACCTTC
CDR3 protein: CASSYQGAGYGYTF

V gene: TRBV5-6
clone size: few
J gene: TRBJ2-5
D gene: TRBD2
CDR3 DNA: TGTGCCAGCAGCCCAAAACAGGGTACTAGCGGGCCTCAAGAGACCCAGTACTTC
CDR3 protein: CASSPKQGTSGPQETQYF

V gene: TRBV29-1
clone size: .
J gene: TRBJ1-1
D gene: TRBD1
CDR3 DNA: TGCAGCGTATCAGGGGGCACCACTGAAGCTTTCTTT
CDR3 protein: CSVSGGTTEAFF

V gene: TRBV5-1
clone size: .
J gene: TRBJ1-2
D gene: .
CDR3 DNA: TGCGCCAGCAGCTTCGGGGACGGGATGGACTATGGCTACACCTTC
CDR3 protein: CASSFGDGMDYGYTF

V gene: TRBV23-1
clone size: .
J gene: TRBJ1-1
D gene: TRBD1
CDR3 DNA: TGCGCCAGTAGGGACAGAACGAGGGGTGCTTTCTTT
CDR3 protein: CASRDRTRGAFF

V gene: TRBV5-5
clone size: once
J gene: TRBJ1-1
D gene: .
CDR3 DNA: TGTGCCAGCAGCACGCGGGATGAGAACACTGAAGCTTTCTTT
CDR3 protein: CASSTRDENTEAFF

V gene: TRBV6-1
clone size: .
J gene: TRBJ2-7
D gene: .
CDR3 DNA: TGTGCCAGCAGTGAAGCTCGTAACGGCTTTCTCGCCTACGAGCAGTACTTC
CDR3 protein: CASSEARNGFLAYEQYF

V gene: TRBV6-6
clone size: .
J gene: TRBJ1-2
D gene: .
CDR3 DNA: TGTGCCAGCAGGATCTCCCGGGACACGACTAACTATGGCTACACCTTC
CDR3 protein: CASRISRDTTNYGYTF

V gene: TRBV7-2
clone size: once
J gene: TRBJ2-7
D gene: .
CDR3 DNA: TGTGCCAGCAGCTTAGAAACAGGGTCCTACGAGCAGTACTTC
CDR3 protein: CASSLETGSYEQYF